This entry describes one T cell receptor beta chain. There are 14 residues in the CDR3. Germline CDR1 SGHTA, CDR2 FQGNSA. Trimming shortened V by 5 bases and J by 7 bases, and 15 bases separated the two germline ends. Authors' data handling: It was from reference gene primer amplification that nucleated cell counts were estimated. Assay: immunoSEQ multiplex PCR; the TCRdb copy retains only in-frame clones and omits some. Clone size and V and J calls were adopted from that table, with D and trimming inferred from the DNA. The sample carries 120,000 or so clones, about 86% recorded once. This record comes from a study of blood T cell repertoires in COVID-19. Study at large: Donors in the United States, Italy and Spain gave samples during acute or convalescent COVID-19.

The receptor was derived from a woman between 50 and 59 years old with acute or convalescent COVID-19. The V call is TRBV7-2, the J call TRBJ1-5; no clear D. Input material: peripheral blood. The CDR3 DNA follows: TGTGCCAGCAGCGCCGGACTTTCCGGGCAGCCCCAGCATTTT. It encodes CASSAGLSGQPQHF.